This passage covers 27 T cell receptor beta chains from one sample sequenced in a study of identifying expanded T cells in peripheral blood. The assay was immunoSEQ multiplex PCR, and TCRdb's table has in-frame clones only and misses some. The profile shows approximately 58,000 clones, approximately 89% of them singletons. Sequencing was carried out using blood. All receptors come from a person between 18 and 75 years old in good health.

As DNA, the CDR3 is TGTGCCAGCAGCTTGAGCGGGAGGGCCTACGAGCAGTACTTC. This codes for CASSLSGRAYEQYF. The rearrangement uses TRBV7-2 and TRBJ2-7, with 10 bases aligning to TRBD2. V shed 3 bases, J shed 2 bases, and the junction held 1 base outside the gene matches. CDR3 length: 14 amino acids. CDR1 and CDR2 from the germline V gene are SGHTA and FQGNSA.

The rearrangement uses TRBV6-5 and TRBJ1-2; D call uncertain. Germline CDR1 reads MNHEY; CDR2 reads SVGAGI. This CDR3 spans 10 amino acids. Trimming took off 6 bases at V and 5 bases at J, with 4 bases between the two ends. CDR3 nucleotides: TGTGCCAGCAGGGAATATGGCTACACCTTC. This encodes CASREYGYTF.

The chain employs TRBV18 and TRBJ1-4; 7 bases match TRBD1. Looked up from germline, CDR1 is KGHSH and CDR2 is LQKENI. The ends lost 3 bases at V and 7 bases at J; junction bases unmatched: 5. CDR3 length: 14 amino acids. The CDR3 sequence is CASSPTGNSEKLFF. CDR3 bases: TGTGCCAGCTCACCGACAGGGAACAGTGAAAAACTGTTTTTT.

V gene TRBV7-2 combines with J gene TRBJ2-7; a weak D match, TRBD1 (5 bases). The CDR3 extends over 12 amino acids. V was clipped by 5 bases and J by 7 bases, with 12 bases between them. Looked up from germline, CDR1 is SGHTA and CDR2 is FQGNSA. CDR3 sequence (DNA): TGTGCCAGCAGCATTGGACATCAAGAGCAGTACTTC. Translated: CASSIGHQEQYF.

J is TRBJ2-2 and V is TRBV28; 14 nucleotides agree with TRBD2. Germline V lookup: CDR1 MDHEN, CDR2 SYDVKM. This CDR3 contains 20 residues. Unmatched junction bases numbered 13, after V lost 6 bases and J lost 1 base. The CDR3 bases are TGTGCCAGCAGAAACAGGGGGAGGGGACTAGCGGGAGAGAACACCGGGGAGCTGTTTTTT. Protein: CASRNRGRGLAGENTGELFF. Full variable domain (rest looked up from reference TRBV28 and TRBJ2-2): DVKVTQSSRYLVKRTGEKVFLECVQDMDHENMFWYRQDPGLGLRLIYFSYDVKMKEKGDIPEGYSVSREKKERFSLILESASTNQTSMYLCASRNRGRGLAGENTGELFFGEGSRLTVL.

The chain joins TRBV19 to TRBJ1-2; 9 bases line up with TRBD1. J gave up 5 bases and V 3 bases, and 4 bases lay outside the gene matches. Germline V lookup: CDR1 LNHDA, CDR2 SQIVND (reference sequence). This CDR3 comprises 14 residues. In DNA, the CDR3 is TGTGCCAGTAGTATCGGACAGGGGCCGTATGGCTACACCTTC. Translating gives CASSIGQGPYGYTF.

The chain links TRBV2 to TRBJ1-2; TRBD1 is a possible D gene (5 bases). V was trimmed by 2 bases and J by 4 bases, leaving 11 bases between them. The germline V gene has CDR1 SNHLY and CDR2 FYNNEI. The CDR3 is made up of 14 amino acids. The chain's CDR3 is CASSEMGTGYGYTF. Written as DNA, the CDR3 is TGTGCCAGCAGTGAAATGGGGACCGGCTATGGCTACACCTTC.

This clone has a single count. The J gene is TRBJ2-2, the V gene TRBV4-3; 8 bases line up with TRBD2. J was trimmed by 8 bases and V by 4 bases; bases with no gene match: 9. The CDR3 is made up of 15 amino acids. The V gene's germline CDR1 is LGHNA and CDR2 YSLEER. The CDR3 reads CASSREVAGSGELFF. The CDR3, as DNA: TGCGCCAGCAGCCGCGAGGTAGCGGGATCGGGGGAGCTGTTTTTT.

The genes are TRBV2 and TRBJ1-5; 9 nucleotides agree with TRBD1. The germline gives CDR1 SNHLY, CDR2 FYNNEI. There are 14 residues in the CDR3. V trimming: 7 bases; J trimming: 11 bases; junction bases outside the gene matches: 12. The CDR3 DNA is TGTGCCAGCATCAGGGACAGGGCTCAAGGGGCCCAGCATTTT. This codes for CASIRDRAQGAQHF.

This clone showed up just once. The chain couples TRBV19 to TRBJ2-1; 7 bases fit TRBD1. Germline V gene sequence: CDR1 LNHDA, CDR2 SQIVND (reference sequence). This CDR3 contains 13 residues. V lost 4 bases, J lost 5 bases, and 2 bases stayed unmatched. The CDR3 bases are TGTGCCAGTAGTAGGACAGGAAACAATGAGCAGTTCTTC. It encodes CASSRTGNNEQFF.

V is TRBV10-3 and J is TRBJ2-2; D unclear. Germline V lookup: CDR1 ENHRY, CDR2 SYGVKD. CDR3 length: 15 residues. V gave up 0 bases and J gave up 2 bases, with 7 bases separating them. The chain's CDR3 is CAISESQPNTGELFF. Here the CDR3 DNA reads TGTGCCATCAGTGAGTCTCAGCCAAACACCGGGGAGCTGTTTTTT.

This clone has just a few counts. The chain is built from TRBV7-3 and TRBJ1-1; D gene unclear. The V end lost 2 bases, the J end lost 2 bases, and 6 bases lay between the germline ends. The CDR3 spans 13 residues. Germline V gene sequence: CDR1 SGHTA, CDR2 FQGTGA. The CDR3 is CASSLEGNTEAFF. The DNA for the CDR3 is TGTGCCAGCAGCTTAGAGGGAAACACTGAAGCTTTCTTT.

The CDR3 spells CASRRADTQYF. CDR3 in DNA: TGTGCCAGCCGAAGGGCAGATACGCAGTATTTT. This chain uses TRBV5-6 with TRBJ2-3; no clear D gene. Trimming left V 7 bases short and J 4 bases short, with 7 bases between. Germline values: CDR1 SGHDT, CDR2 YYEEEE. The CDR3 sequence is 11 residues long.

The chain has TRBV2 and TRBJ2-3; no firm D call. The CDR3 extends over 11 amino acids. Germline lookup yields CDR1 SNHLY and CDR2 FYNNEI. Trimming shortened V by 6 bases and J by 6 bases, and 7 bases separated the two germline ends. Here the CDR3 reads CASSLDDTQYF. As DNA, the CDR3 is TGTGCCAGCAGCCTAGATGATACGCAGTATTTT. Drawing the rest from reference TRBV2 and TRBJ2-3, the complete variable domain is EPEVTQTPSHQVTQMGQEVILRCVPISNHLYFYWYRQILGQKVEFLVSFYNNEISEKSEIFDDQFSVERPDGSNFTLKIRSTKLEDSAMYFCASSLDDTQYFGPGTRLTVL.

The J gene is TRBJ2-3, the V gene TRBV13; a possible D gene is TRBD2 (7 bases). CDR1 and CDR2 (germline): PRHDT, FYEKMQ (reference sequence). The ends were cut back, 5 bases at V and 2 bases at J, with 17 bases in the middle. CDR3 length: 16 amino acids. The CDR3 DNA is TGTGCCAGCAGCCCGATGGGGGGGGGCCTCACAGATACGCAGTATTTT. Translation: CASSPMGGGLTDTQYF.

CDR3 coding DNA: TGTGCCAGCTCACCAAATACAGGGGCGCTAGCATACAATGAGCAGTTCTTC. Protein sequence: CASSPNTGALAYNEQFF. V is TRBV18 and J is TRBJ2-1; the match to TRBD1 covers 7 bases. The CDR3 loop spans 17 amino acids. J was trimmed by 4 bases and V by 2 bases; bases with no gene match: 11. Germline CDR1 is KGHSH and CDR2 is LQKENI.

The chain links TRBV4-3 to TRBJ1-4; perhaps TRBD1 as D (5 bases). Trimming left V 4 bases short and J 6 bases short, with 12 bases between. The CDR3 consists of 14 residues. CDR1 and CDR2 (germline): LGHNA, YSLEER. The CDR3 spells CASSPQVGDEKLFF. The CDR3 nucleotides read TGCGCCAGCAGCCCTCAGGTGGGGGATGAAAAACTGTTTTTT.

The J gene is TRBJ1-3, the V gene TRBV6-1; a weak D match, TRBD1 (6 bases). This CDR3 region has 13 residues. Trimming stripped 3 bases from V and 4 bases from J, with 7 bases between. CDR1 is MNHNS and CDR2 is SASEGT in the germline V gene. For the CDR3, the DNA is TGTGCCAGCAGTGACACAGGGGGAAACACCATATATTTT. Encoded protein: CASSDTGGNTIYF.

The rearrangement joins TRBV27 to TRBJ2-7; 7 bases fit TRBD1. With V trimmed by 5 bases and J by 3 bases, 7 bases remained unmatched. This CDR3 has 14 residues. Germline CDR1 MNHEY, CDR2 SMNVEV (reference sequence). The CDR3 loop is CASSPDRPHYEQYF. CDR3 DNA: TGTGCCAGCAGTCCGGACAGGCCACACTACGAGCAGTACTTC.

The rearrangement links TRBV19 to TRBJ2-5, with D possibly being TRBD1 (5 bases). V lost 6 bases and J lost 1, with 9 bases in between. CDR1 is LNHDA and CDR2 is SQIVND in the germline V gene (reference sequence). The length of the CDR3 is 13 residues. CDR3 in amino acids: CASRQAFQETQYF. In DNA form, the CDR3 reads TGTGCCAGTAGACAGGCCTTCCAAGAGACCCAGTACTTC.

This chain uses TRBV27 with TRBJ1-6, with D possibly being TRBD1 (6 bases). The V end lost 6 bases, the J end lost 9 bases, and 15 bases lay between the germline ends. Germline CDR1 and CDR2: MNHEY and SMNVEV (reference sequence). The CDR3 consists of 14 residues. The CDR3 nucleotides read TGTGCCAGCAGGGTACAGGGTTTCGGTTCACCCCTCCACTTT. Protein sequence: CASRVQGFGSPLHF.

This clone was found once. This chain joins TRBV2 and TRBJ2-7, with D unresolved. This CDR3 has 13 amino acids. The V and J ends lost 2 bases and 3 bases respectively, with 8 bases between them. Germline V gives CDR1 SNHLY, CDR2 FYNNEI. CDR3 amino acids: CASSETGNYEQYF. The DNA for the CDR3 is TGTGCCAGCAGTGAAACGGGCAACTACGAGCAGTACTTC.

The rearrangement uses TRBV6-5 and TRBJ1-3; 7 bases are shared with TRBD1. Germline assignment: CDR1 MNHEY and CDR2 SVGAGI. The CDR3 spans 15 residues. V was pared by 2 bases and J by 1 base, with 2 bases of the junction left unmatched. CDR3 sequence reads: CASSYRGRSGNTIYF. The DNA for the CDR3 is TGTGCCAGCAGTTACAGGGGGCGTTCTGGAAACACCATATATTTT.

This clone has just a few counts. The rearrangement joins TRBV7-2 to TRBJ2-6; tentative D call: TRBD1 (5 bases). This CDR3 has 17 residues. The V gene lost 5 bases and the J gene lost 1 base, with 15 bases spanning the gap. Germline V lookup: CDR1 SGHTA, CDR2 FQGNSA. The CDR3: CASSDRQLQSGANVLTF. In nucleotides, the CDR3 is TGTGCCAGCAGCGACCGACAGCTCCAATCTGGGGCCAACGTCCTGACTTTC. Full variable domain (rest looked up from reference TRBV7-2 and TRBJ2-6): GAGVSQSPSNKVTEKGKDVELRCDPISGHTALYWYRQSLGQGLEFLIYFQGNSAPDKSGLPSDRFSAERTGGSVSTLTIQRTQQEDSAVYLCASSDRQLQSGANVLTFGAGSRLTVL.

This sequence joins TRBV28 and TRBJ1-4; 9 bases are shared with TRBD1. Germline V gene sequence: CDR1 MDHEN, CDR2 SYDVKM. V lost 6 bases and J lost 6; bases outside the gene matches: 11. This CDR3 spans 16 amino acids. The CDR3: CASSRDGQGRDEKLFF. The CDR3 DNA is TGTGCCAGCAGCCGTGATGGACAGGGGAGAGATGAAAAACTGTTTTTT.

The chain couples TRBV4-1 to TRBJ2-7; D may be TRBD1 (6 bases). Germline assignment: CDR1 MGHRA and CDR2 YSYEKL. V lost 0 bases and J 4 bases, leaving 10 bases between the germline ends. The CDR3 totals 14 residues. The CDR3 loop reads CASSQDRRGYEQYF. The DNA for the CDR3 is TGCGCCAGCAGCCAAGATCGCAGGGGTTACGAGCAGTACTTC.

This clone was counted once. The chain couples TRBV12-5 to TRBJ2-6; D is unresolved. Between the trimmed V and J ends, which lost 5 bases and 4 bases, there was a span of 6 bases. From germline, CDR1 is LGHNT and CDR2 FRNRAP. The CDR3 sequence is 13 residues long. As DNA, the CDR3 is TGTGCTAGTGGTCCCACCGGGGCCAACGTCCTGACTTTC. Translation: CASGPTGANVLTF.